This T cell receptor (beta chain) was identified during a study of beta chain features in type 1 diabetes. Study as a whole: Patients were similar to healthy donors in age and gender (as well as in cell yields). Investigators examined 107,917,701 sorted cells across all samples.

CD4+ naive, central memory, regulatory and stem cell-like memory subsets were isolated by sorting on CD45RO/CCR7/CD25/CD127/CD95/CD27. Expressed TCRB transcripts were sequenced after all isolated RNA was converted to cDNA. Sequencing used immunoSEQ multiplex PCR; TCRdb keeps in-frame clones, though not all of them. Of over 100,000 clones listed, 16% are singletons. Notes on this clone: As yet, its antigen is unknown.

Regarding the study as a whole: Shortening of TCRB CDR3s, moderate but significant, appeared in all four CD4+ subsets of Type 1 diabetes patients. For patients and controls alike, PCR might favor shorter templates to the same degree.

The V end was cut by 3 bases, the J end by 7 bases, with 18 bases between. This CDR3 contains 16 residues. The sequence came from a man aged 30-40 years with type 1 diabetes. V gene TRBV23-1 combines with J gene TRBJ1-4; D might be TRBD1 (6 bases). TRBV23-1 is an open reading frame, and its role is uncertain. Material: central memory CD4+ T cells from blood. Here the CDR3 DNA reads TGCGCCAGCAGTCATCAGGCAGGGGATCTTTTTGAAAAACTGTTTTTT. This codes for CASSHQAGDLFEKLFF.